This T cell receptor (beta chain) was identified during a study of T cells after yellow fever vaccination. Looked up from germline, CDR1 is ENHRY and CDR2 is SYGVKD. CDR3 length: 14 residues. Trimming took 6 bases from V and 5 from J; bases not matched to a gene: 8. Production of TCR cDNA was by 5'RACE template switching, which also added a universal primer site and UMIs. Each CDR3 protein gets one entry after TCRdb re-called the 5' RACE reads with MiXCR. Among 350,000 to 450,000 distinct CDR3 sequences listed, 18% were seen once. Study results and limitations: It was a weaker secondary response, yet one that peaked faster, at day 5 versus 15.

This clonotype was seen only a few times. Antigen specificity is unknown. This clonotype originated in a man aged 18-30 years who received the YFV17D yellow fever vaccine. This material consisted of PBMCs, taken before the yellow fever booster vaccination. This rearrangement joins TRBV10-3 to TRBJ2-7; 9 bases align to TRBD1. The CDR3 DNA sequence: TGTGCCATCAGAGGGACAGGGTTTTTACACGAGCAGTACTTC. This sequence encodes CAIRGTGFLHEQYF.